This T cell receptor (beta chain) was found in a study of cytomegalovirus exposure and HLA in healthy donors (TCRdb year 2017). General notes on the study: According to an earlier analysis of a few hundred of the donors, 150 million to 200 million T cells yielded 100 million or so unique TCR beta sequences and around 300 Gb of sequence data. About 280 gigabases of sequencing data and tens of millions of unique TCR sequences were included in an early release covering over 600 HLA-typed donors. Of the roughly 400 genotyped donors, 65% to 90% were placed in the genetic ancestry cluster associated with self-reported Caucasian donors. The study aimed to test whether cataloging public T cell receptors could reveal signatures of past pathogen exposure. Using immunosequencing, the study profiled T cell repertoires from approximately 700 subjects and related those repertoires to cytomegalovirus serostatus. A separate validation cohort of roughly 110 different subjects was used in addition to the approximately 700-subject first cohort. To predict cytomegalovirus infection status, the study brought together high-throughput TCR immunosequencing, statistical association of individual TCRs with disease status, and machine learning. To study patterns of TCR occurrence, a later analysis re-analyzed previously published TCR beta repertoires from 650 to 750 donors and added high-resolution HLA genotyping. The later analysis used no new phenotypic data to find candidate immune exposures, relying instead on TCR beta sequences and their occurrence across donors. An earlier analysis of more than 450 of the donors used high-throughput TCR beta sequencing to judge whether each TCR beta V gene segment behaved as functional or pseudogenic. Donor age, sex, ethnicity and CMV serostatus were compiled alongside the repertoire data. A later genetic analysis took genome-wide SNP genotypes for about 55% of the 666 donors and used that subset as a discovery cohort. Every discovery cohort repertoire had been produced on one sequencing platform. HLA typing included class I and class II loci at four-digit resolution. The number of typed donors differed by locus: about 620-630 for A, B, C, DRB1 and DQB1; 500 to 550 for DQA1; fewer than 610 for DPA1; and roughly 450 for DPB1. Because of strong linkage in the cohort, roughly 5 DR-DQ haplotypes were treated as single units for association and clustering. Among about 390 genotyped donors of the cohort, an average of about 240,000 unique TCR beta nucleotide sequences were sequenced per donor, roughly 20% of them non-productive.

Library generation was performed with the immunoSEQ multiplex PCR assay. For the multiplex PCR, a mixture combining 60 forward primers for TCR Vbeta segments and 13 reverse primers for TCR Jbeta segments was used. A multiplex PCR assay on genomic DNA amplified the CDR3 region of rearranged TCR beta genes. On the Illumina HiSeq System, the amplified TCR beta libraries were sequenced as 87-base-pair reads. As for the original processing: A later analysis counted about 80 million unique TCR beta chains across the 666 repertoires, and 9.5 million to 11 million of these chains were shared by at least two donors. To remove PCR and sequencing errors, raw reads were error-corrected and collapsed into unique sequences using a nearest-neighbor algorithm that merged closely related sequences. V, D and J gene segments were assigned by aligning CDR3 sequences to IMGT reference sequences. For a sequence to be retained, at least a six-nucleotide match to both a V gene segment and a J gene segment was required. Rearrangements were called productive when the CDR3 lacked stop codons and stayed in frame with V and J; all others were non-productive. CDR3 was defined by IMGT convention, running from the second conserved V-encoded cysteine to the conserved J-encoded phenylalanine. In an earlier analysis of more than 550 of the donors, sequences lacking an unambiguous match to a single V gene segment were excluded. An earlier analysis of under 750 of the donors called V segments functional above 56.7% productive rearrangements and segregating when the between-donor standard deviation exceeded 5%. A statistical classification framework was built to diagnose cytomegalovirus status from the catalog of TCR beta chain sequences. A later analysis assigned V and J genes by comparing TCR nucleotide sequences with IMGT/GENE-DB human TR gene sequences. The TCRdist pipeline was used in a later analysis to assign CDR3 sequences and most-parsimonious VDJ recombination scenarios. In a later analysis, each TCR beta chain was defined by its CDR3 amino acid sequence together with its V-gene family, and reads lacking a unique V-gene family were excluded. To address suspected cross-contamination and a sequencing artifact, a later analysis removed over 500 highly shared, low-generation-probability nucleotide sequences. In a later analysis, a clonal expansion index for each public chain was calculated from normalized within-repertoire ranks of inferred template counts. A later analysis computed generation probabilities with a VDJ recombination model fitted to out-of-frame rearrangements, and checked the results against IGoR. In a later analysis, hypergeometric tests were used to score TCR-TCR, TCR-HLA and TCR-CMV co-occurrence, with a repertoire-size bias correction applied to TCR pairs. To estimate false discovery rates, a later analysis permuted the HLA or CMV assignments 20 times. In a later analysis, co-occurring TCRs were grouped using DBSCAN, with TCRdist sequence similarity added in when clustering inside HLA-allele-positive subsets. Co-occurrence clustering excluded repertoires with fewer than 30,000 or more than 120,000 public chains, plus five with anomalous nucleotide sharing. TCRdb holds this immuneACCESS table with in-frame rearrangements only. Some clones are missing; in checked studies, unresolved V genes explain under half, and the rest has no known cause. V and J calls and clone size follow that table, whereas D and trimming were derived from the DNA. Here the sample has 100,000 to 150,000 clones; 80% occur a single time. The ten biggest clones cover about 8.9% of the sample.

Cut back by 4 bases and 2 bases, the V and J ends lie 8 bases apart. CDR1 and CDR2 are read off the germline V gene (reference sequence) as MNHEY and SMNVEV. Including the terminal cysteine and phenylalanine, the CDR3 comprises 13 residues. Only the CDR3 region is kept as DNA, spanning 39 bases read in frame from base 1. The cohort comprised some 680 healthy bone marrow donors. At the time of sampling, every cohort member was nominally healthy, though immune exposures that went unrecorded were likely present. The donor tested CMV seropositive, placing the donor among the 250 to 300 seropositive members of the cohort. A peripheral blood sample was provided by each donor, and peripheral blood mononuclear cells were used for TCR beta sequencing. The Qiagen DNeasy Blood Extraction Kit was used to extract genomic DNA from the blood cell samples. Summary of the overall study and its limitations: In a later analysis, the rate of TCR association differed among HLA loci, with DRB1 alleles having the most associated TCRs and HLA-C alleles having the fewest. A further reported finding was that TCR beta sequences accurately predicted the HLA-A and HLA-B alleles for most subjects in the first cohort. In a later analysis, around 17,000 TCR beta sequences were associated with specific HLA alleles at a false discovery rate of 0.05. Linkage disequilibrium might explain the correlated functional status among segregating V segments, but an unknown experimental factor could not be excluded. Some IMGT-functional V segments, including TRBV6-2 and TRBV6-3, could not be distinguished by the 87-base-pair reads and were therefore excluded. Broadly in line with IMGT annotations, most TCR beta V segments showed up in productive rearrangements about 87% or about 30% of the time in an earlier analysis of roughly 590 of the donors. This cohort had only TCR beta chains sequenced, and the lack of alpha or paired-chain data limited which features could be detected. Because counts were too low, roughly 16 rarely observed V segments, including chromosome 9 orphons, were left out of the earlier analysis of 587 of the donors. Across donors, most TCR sequences were observed very rarely, whereas some public TCRs were present in many individuals. V-gene and J-gene trimming of TCR beta chains was associated with a missense DCLRE1C variant in a later genetic analysis, and the association was replicated in an independent cohort. A later analysis found that most CMV-associated TCR beta chains appeared HLA-restricted, with HLA associations seemingly driven largely by CMV exposure. The only immune exposure information available for the cohort was CMV serostatus. Assigning TCR associations to individual alleles was difficult when HLA alleles, especially DR and DQ, strongly co-occurred. In a later analysis, HLA-associated TCR beta chains showed more clonal expansion and lower generation probabilities than non-associated chains that were equally common. In a later genetic analysis, fewer N-insertions in productive TCRs were reported among donors in an Asian-associated ancestry cluster than the roughly 640-donor mean. A cluster of highly shared sequence variants was judged likely to be a technical artifact of the sequencing pipeline. A later analysis reported that several top co-occurrence clusters appeared linked to parvovirus B19, influenza, CMV and Epstein-Barr virus. Roughly uniform sequencing depth across donors was assumed in presence/absence analyses, although this assumption may not hold. Cytomegalovirus status was reported to be diagnosed by the classifier with high specificity and sensitivity in both the original and validation cohorts. Three of the identified cytomegalovirus-associated TCR beta chains were confirmed in vitro to be specific for cytomegalovirus antigens. Because HLA typing was missing for some donors at each locus, association tests included only the typed subset. The authors suggested that the approach could potentially be extended to other disease states and immunological phenotypes. The study gave a list of some 150 TCR beta chains associated with cytomegalovirus.

In regard to this clone: The antigen this receptor binds is unknown. No quality values exist for individual bases; no much larger clone is one base distant.

This TCR was recovered from a man under 40 in good health and CMV-seropositive. Sequencing input: PBMCs. The V and J genes are TRBV27 and TRBJ1-2; no D segment can be confidently identified. The CDR3 amino acid sequence is: CASSSWANYGYTF. The DNA is as follows: TGTGCCAGCAGTTCATGGGCGAACTATGGCTACACCTTC.